The clone carrying this T cell receptor beta chain was observed many times. Its antigen is not known. The entry originates in a study of CD8 T cells in ankylosing spondylitis. Each TCR beta library was made by quantitative 5'-RACE that incorporated molecular barcodes. TCRdb reprocessed the 5' RACE reads via MiXCR and lists one record per CDR3 protein. Counted here are approximately 90,000 distinct CDR3 sequences, roughly 8.3% occurring once; the ten biggest clones make up nearly 10%. Study-wide findings and caveats: Among TCR beta sequences, a motif of several highly homologous variants appeared characteristic of ankylosing spondylitis blood. Certain motif variants had earlier appeared in reactive arthritis synovial fluid and blood.

The TCR comes from a male donor with ankylosing spondylitis or in good health (not recorded which). Input material: blood, either unsorted or a sorted T cell fraction (not recorded which).

CDR3 residues: CASSPRFSGSYGYTF. The DNA of the CDR3 is TGTGCCAGCAGCCCCCGTTTTTCAGGGTCCTATGGCTACACCTTC. This chain joins TRBV7-8 and TRBJ1-2; tentative D call: TRBD1 (5 bases). There are 15 residues in the CDR3. V lost 5 bases, J lost 4 bases, and 17 bases lay in between. CDR1 and CDR2 from the germline V gene are SGHVS and FQNEAQ.